The 17 T cell receptor beta chains presented below share a single source sample, sequenced in a study of early T cells in non-severe SARS-CoV-2 infection. One entry per CDR3 protein, called by TCRdb with MiXCR from the 5' RACE reads. The sample records about 48,000 distinct CDR3 sequences, around 6.4% being singletons. The source material was whole blood, sampled at baseline. These receptors all stem from an adult who was a healthcare worker with PCR-confirmed SARS-CoV-2 infection or an uninfected control (not recorded which).

This clonotype was observed a few times. The CDR3, as DNA: TGTGCCAGCAGCTCAAGGACAGGCCCCTATGGCTACACCTTC. Translated: CASSSRTGPYGYTF. The rearrangement joins TRBV9 to TRBJ1-2; 7 bases align to TRBD1. V dropped 4 bases and J dropped 4; count of bases not matched to a gene: 7. The CDR3 sequence is 14 residues long. Per the germline V gene, CDR1 is SGDLS and CDR2 is YYNGEE.

The rearrangement joins TRBV19 to TRBJ2-1; 9 bases match TRBD1. After removal of 7 bases from V and 2 bases from J, the junction contained 3 bases not matched to a gene. The CDR3 sequence is 14 residues long. CDR1 LNHDA and CDR2 SQIVND come from the germline V gene (reference sequence). In nucleotides, the CDR3 is TGTGCCAGTAATCGGGACAGGGCCTACAATGAGCAGTTCTTC. As protein: CASNRDRAYNEQFF.

This clonotype has a handful of counts. This CDR3 reads CSVGGTEAFF. The DNA of the CDR3 is TGCAGCGTTGGTGGCACTGAAGCTTTCTTT. The J gene is TRBJ1-1, the V gene TRBV29-1; no firm D call. CDR3 length: 10 residues. From germline, CDR1 is SQVTM and CDR2 ANQGSEA. The V end lost 4 bases, the J end lost 4 bases, and 4 bases lay between the germline ends. Combining the CDR3 with reference TRBV29-1 and TRBJ1-1 gives the whole variable domain SAVISQKPSRDICQRGTSLTIQCQVDSQVTMMFWYRQQPGQSLTLIATANQGSEATYESGFVIDKFPISRPNLTFSTLTVSNMSPEDSSIYLCSVGGTEAFFGQGTRLTVV.

This clonotype was recorded many times. The rearrangement joins TRBV18 to TRBJ2-3; maybe TRBD1 (6 bases). CDR3 length equals 11 residues. Germline lookup yields CDR1 KGHSH and CDR2 LQKENI. V was pared by 1 base and J by 11 bases, with 7 bases between. CDR3 DNA: TGTGCCAGCTCACCACTGACAGGGCAGTATTTT. Translating it yields CASSPLTGQYF.

This clonotype was picked up a small number of times. V is TRBV7-2 and J is TRBJ2-3, with 13 bases lining up with TRBD2. CDR3 length equals 16 residues. Per germline, CDR1 SGHTA and CDR2 FQGNSA. V lost 5 bases to trimming and J lost 7 bases; unmatched junction nucleotides: 9. The CDR3 protein is CASSGRTSGSSNTQYF. The CDR3 region has the DNA TGTGCCAGCAGCGGACGGACTAGCGGGAGCTCGAATACGCAGTATTTT.

V gene TRBV18 combines with J gene TRBJ2-1, with D unresolved. V was cut by 1 base and J by 8 bases, with 9 bases left in between. CDR1 and CDR2 (germline): KGHSH, LQKENI. CDR3 length: 13 amino acids. For the CDR3, the DNA is TGTGCCAGCTCACCACAACCCACGGATGAGCAGTTCTTC. It encodes CASSPQPTDEQFF.

The chain employs TRBV19 and TRBJ1-2; D is uncertain. The CDR3 length is 13 residues. Germline assignment: CDR1 LNHDA and CDR2 SQIVND (reference sequence). Trimming cost V 7 bases and J 1 base, with 10 bases left between them. The CDR3 loop reads CASTASRNYGYTF. The CDR3 bases are TGTGCCAGTACTGCAAGCCGTAACTATGGCTACACCTTC.

This clonotype turned up a few times. The chain is built from TRBV29-1 and TRBJ2-5; 7 nucleotides match TRBD1. CDR3 size: 13 residues. With V trimmed by 7 bases and J by 2 bases, 7 bases remained unmatched. CDR1 SQVTM and CDR2 ANQGSEA come from the germline V gene. The CDR3 DNA reads TGCAGCGCCCGCAGGGACAGACAAGAGACCCAGTACTTC. This gives the protein CSARRDRQETQYF.

This clonotype was recorded many times. The genes are TRBV5-4 and TRBJ2-6; 11 nucleotides agree with TRBD1. CDR3 length equals 17 residues. The germline V gene encodes CDR1 SGHNT and CDR2 YYREEE (reference sequence). V was pared by 3 bases and J by 5 bases, with 7 bases of the junction left unmatched. Written as DNA, the CDR3 is TGTGCCAGCAGCTGGGGGGACAGGGGGTCCCGGGCCAACGTCCTGACTTTC. Amino acids: CASSWGDRGSRANVLTF.

This clonotype was counted at least ten times. The CDR3 DNA is TGTGCCAGCAGCTCGTACGTAGCGGGAGGGCCACAGGATGAGCAGTTCTTC. It translates to CASSSYVAGGPQDEQFF. This chain uses TRBV11-2 with TRBJ2-1; the match to TRBD2 covers 11 bases. Losses at the gene ends were 4 bases for V and 8 bases for J; bases not matched to a gene: 13. The CDR3 has 17 residues. Germline V lookup: CDR1 SGHAT, CDR2 FQNNGV.

The table lists this clonotype with a count of one. The chain combines TRBV7-9 with TRBJ1-5; tentatively, D is TRBD1 (5 bases). The CDR3 extends over 14 amino acids. The V end was cut by 5 bases, the J end by 7 bases, with 15 bases between. The germline V gene encodes CDR1 SEHNR and CDR2 FQNEAQ (reference sequence). The CDR3 protein is CASSQMGEEQPQHF. The DNA of the CDR3 is TGTGCCAGCAGCCAAATGGGGGAAGAACAGCCCCAGCATTTT.

The rearrangement links TRBV6-2 or TRBV6-3 to TRBJ2-2; TRBD1 is a possible D gene (5 bases). V shed 10 bases and J shed 4 bases, with 16 bases lying between them. The CDR3 is made up of 14 amino acids. Germline CDR1 and CDR2: MNHEY and SVGEGT. The CDR3 coding sequence is TGTGCCACTTGCAGACAGTCTCCCACCGGGGAGCTGTTTTTT. Translation: CATCRQSPTGELFF.

V is TRBV29-1 and J is TRBJ2-3, with 7 nucleotides matching TRBD2. With V trimmed by 4 bases and J by 7 bases, 5 bases remained unmatched. Looked up from germline, CDR1 is SQVTM and CDR2 is ANQGSEA. The CDR3 consists of 12 residues. The CDR3 region is CSVAGRDNTQYF. The CDR3 DNA reads TGCAGCGTTGCAGGGAGGGATAATACGCAGTATTTT.

This clonotype was detected ten times or more. The V call is TRBV5-1, the J call TRBJ2-7, with 7 bases fitting TRBD1. The CDR3 runs 15 residues. V was clipped by 4 bases and J by 5 bases; unmatched bases: 12. Germline V gene lookup returns CDR1 SGHRS and CDR2 YFSETQ. As DNA, the CDR3 is TGCGCCAGCAGCCCCACCGGGACAGCTCCCGACGAGCAGTACTTC. Encoded protein: CASSPTGTAPDEQYF.

J is TRBJ2-1 and V is TRBV27, with D possibly being TRBD1 or TRBD2 (5 bases each). Germline V gives CDR1 MNHEY, CDR2 SMNVEV (reference sequence). CDR3 length: 14 residues. V was shortened by 7 bases and J by 9 bases, with 19 bases between the two germline ends. For the CDR3, the DNA is TGTGCCAGCATGTTCTCGGGGCCGGCGGGTGAGCAGTTCTTC. It yields the protein CASMFSGPAGEQFF.

This clonotype was detected many times. This sequence joins TRBV7-2 and TRBJ1-1, with unresolved D. Germline CDR1 is SGHTA and CDR2 is FQGNSA. This CDR3 spans 14 amino acids. V was shortened by 6 bases and J by 1 base, with 12 bases between the two germline ends. CDR3 nucleotide sequence: TGTGCCAGCAGTTCAAGATCGGGGAACACTGAAGCTTTCTTT. It yields the protein CASSSRSGNTEAFF.

The genes are TRBV28 and TRBJ1-5; tentative D call: TRBD1 (5 bases). Germline values: CDR1 MDHEN, CDR2 SYDVKM. V was shortened by 6 bases and J by 3 bases, with 15 bases between the two germline ends. The CDR3 spans 15 residues. This CDR3 reads CASRPTGVHNQPQHF. The CDR3 DNA sequence: TGTGCCAGCAGGCCTACGGGGGTACACAATCAGCCCCAGCATTTT.